The T cell receptor beta chain under discussion was sequenced for a study of CD8 T cells in ankylosing spondylitis. Regarding the study as a whole: Earlier studies detected some motif variants in reactive arthritis synovial fluid and blood. Disease-linked clones were CD8+ and relatively rare in peripheral blood. A TCR beta motif of eight highly homologous variants appeared characteristic of ankylosing spondylitis blood.

CDR3 length equals 12 residues. Germline CDR1 is SGHTA and CDR2 is FQGNSA. V lost 1 base to trimming and J lost 10 bases, with 8 bases between them. Of note for this clonotype: The antigen is not known.

TCRdb ran MiXCR on the 5' RACE reads and lists one entry per CDR3 protein. Here the sample spans fewer than 450,000 distinct CDR3 sequences, about a sixth being singletons. The sequence derives from a male donor with ankylosing spondylitis. The chain couples TRBV7-2 to TRBJ1-5; D call uncertain. The sample consisted of blood, either unsorted or a sorted T cell fraction (not recorded which). The CDR3 is CASSLDSSPQHF. DNA of the CDR3: TGTGCCAGCAGCTTAGATTCTAGCCCCCAGCATTTT.